This record covers a single T cell receptor (beta chain). The data belong to a study of blood T cell repertoires in COVID-19. Study context: COVID-19 samples, acute and convalescent, were from the United States, Italy and Spain.

The authors' processing: Counts of nucleated cells, estimated from reference gene primer amplification, were obtained. Assay: immunoSEQ multiplex PCR; the TCRdb copy retains only in-frame clones and omits some. That table gives V, J and clone size, and the DNA gave D and trimming. The sample has about 150,000 clones; about 83% are singletons. The CDR3 runs to 13 residues. V was cut by 1 base and J by 7 bases, with 5 bases left in between. Per the germline V gene, CDR1 is SEHNR and CDR2 is FQNEAQ (reference sequence). The source material was peripheral blood. This TCR was sampled from a woman older than 75 with acute or convalescent COVID-19. The chain couples TRBV7-9 to TRBJ1-6; D gene unclear. CDR3 in DNA: TGTGCCAGCAGCTTAGATCAGAATTCACCCCTCCACTTT. Translated, it gives CASSLDQNSPLHF.